Listed below are T cell receptor beta chains from one sample, sequenced in a study of blood T cell repertoires in COVID-19. TCRdb's table, derived via immunoSEQ multiplex PCR, lists solely in-frame clones and lacks some. In the table there are fewer than 700,000 clones, roughly 89% of which are singletons. The sample comprised peripheral blood. Receptor source: a woman aged 45-65 years with COVID-19, enrolled during active disease. Both conserved end residues are part of each CDR3. D genes are given only for firm matches. Clone size, where shown, is once, few, many, or a class for clones that have expanded.

j_gene	d_gene	abundance	v_gene	CDR3nt	CDR3aa
TRBJ1-2	-	-	TRBV3-1/TRBV3-2	TGTGCCAGCAGCCATGAAAGGGAGACGGGAAGCTACACCTTC	CASSHERETGSYTF
TRBJ1-2	-	-	TRBV29-1	TGCAGTGCCGGCCCCAGCACCTTC	CSAGPSTF
TRBJ2-7	-	-	TRBV11-3	TGTGCCAGCAGCTTATCCACAGGGTCGGAACAGTACTTC	CASSLSTGSEQYF
TRBJ2-7	TRBD1	-	TRBV6-1	TGTGCCAGCAGTGAAATGGGACAGGGGGGATACGAGCAGTACTTC	CASSEMGQGGYEQYF
TRBJ1-2	TRBD1	-	TRBV19	TGTGCCAGTACCTGGGAGGGACAGGGAAACTATGGCTACACCTTC	CASTWEGQGNYGYTF
TRBJ2-2	TRBD1	once	TRBV11-1	TGTGCCAGCAGCATAGGGACAGGGCCCGGGGAGCTGTTTTTT	CASSIGTGPGELFF
TRBJ2-3	TRBD2	-	TRBV5-6	TGTGCCAGCAGCTTGGTGCTAGCGGGGGACAAAAATACGCAGTATTTT	CASSLVLAGDKNTQYF
TRBJ2-7	-	-	TRBV28	TGTGCCTCCGGAGGGGGGGCCTCCTACGAGCAGTACTTC	CASGGGASYEQYF
TRBJ1-1	-	-	TRBV19	TGTGCCAGTAGTCCCCACAGCCGCCGAGTGACTGAAGCTTTCTTT	CASSPHSRRVTEAFF
TRBJ1-1	TRBD1	-	TRBV7-2	TGTGCCAGCAGCTTTCTTACCGGGACAGGGCCAAGGACTGAAGCTTTCTTT	CASSFLTGTGPRTEAFF
TRBJ1-2	TRBD1	-	TRBV6-5	TGTGCCAGCAGATACTGGACAGGGGGCGGTTATGCCTACACCTTC	CASRYWTGGGYAYTF
TRBJ2-5	TRBD1	-	TRBV5-1	TGCGCCAGCAGCGGCGGGACAGGGATGGAGACCCAGTACTTC	CASSGGTGMETQYF
TRBJ2-5	TRBD1	-	TRBV7-9	TGTGCCAGCAGCTCCGACAGGGTTGAGTATAAGACCCAGTACTTC	CASSSDRVEYKTQYF
TRBJ2-1	TRBD1	-	TRBV3-1/TRBV3-2	TGTGCCAGCAGCCCTACTGGGACAGGGGCCCTCAATGAGCAGTTCTTC	CASSPTGTGALNEQFF
TRBJ1-2	-	few	TRBV5-4	TGTGCCAGCTCCCGTGGAGCTAACTATGGCTACACCTTC	CASSRGANYGYTF
TRBJ1-1	-	-	TRBV27	TGTGCCAGCAGTTGGGGCGGATCGATGAACACTGAAGCTTTCTTT	CASSWGGSMNTEAFF
TRBJ2-2	-	-	TRBV15	TGTGCCACCAGCAGAGGTAGAGAAGAAAACACCGGGGAGCTGTTTTTT	CATSRGREENTGELFF
TRBJ1-1	-	once	TRBV30	TGTGCCTGGAGTGGGGTTCGGGGAACTGAAGCTTTCTTT	CAWSGVRGTEAFF
TRBJ2-7	TRBD1	-	TRBV19	TGTGCCAGTAGTAAGCAGGGGGCGTCCCACGAGCAGTACTTC	CASSKQGASHEQYF
TRBJ1-5	TRBD1	-	TRBV28	TGTGCCAGCAGGCCAGACAGGGTTGGCCAGCCCCAGCATTTT	CASRPDRVGQPQHF
TRBJ1-2	-	-	TRBV2	TGTGCCAGCAGTGACAGGGGCACATCAGTCAACTATGGCTACACCTTC	CASSDRGTSVNYGYTF
TRBJ1-4	-	-	TRBV28	TGTGCCAGCAGTCTCAGGGTAGCTAATGAAAAACTGTTTTTT	CASSLRVANEKLFF
TRBJ2-3	-	-	TRBV5-1	TGCGCCAGCAGCTTCTGGCAGGGAGATACGCAGTATTTT	CASSFWQGDTQYF
TRBJ2-5	TRBD2	once	TRBV4-1	TGCGCCAGCAGCCAAGATCTCGAACCCCGGGGGGGAGAGACCCAGTACTTC	CASSQDLEPRGGETQYF
TRBJ1-2	TRBD1	-	TRBV27	TGTGCCAGCAGACTTCAGGGGGATCTAAACTATGGCTACACCTTC	CASRLQGDLNYGYTF
TRBJ2-4	-	-	TRBV5-4	TGTGCCAGCAGCCAATACAGGGTTAAAAACATTCAGTACTTC	CASSQYRVKNIQYF
TRBJ1-1	-	-	TRBV29-1	TGCAGCGTTGAAGAGGCACGGGGGACTGAAGCTTTCTTT	CSVEEARGTEAFF
TRBJ1-5	-	-	TRBV28	TGTGCCAGCAAGACTAACAATCAGCCCCAGCATTTT	CASKTNNQPQHF
TRBJ1-2	-	-	TRBV2	TGTGCCAGCGGAAGTCCCGGGGGTAACTATGGCTACACCTTC	CASGSPGGNYGYTF
TRBJ1-4	TRBD1	once	TRBV5-1	TGCGCCAGCAGCTTTCGCGGACAGGACGGTGAAAAACTGTTTTTT	CASSFRGQDGEKLFF
TRBJ2-5	TRBD1	-	TRBV11-2	TGTGCCAGCAGCCCAAATAGGGGGCTGCGCCAAGAGACCCAGTACTTC	CASSPNRGLRQETQYF
TRBJ1-5	TRBD1	-	TRBV5-6	TGTGCCAGCAGCTTGACAGGGGATAGCAATCAGCCCCAGCATTTT	CASSLTGDSNQPQHF
TRBJ1-2	TRBD1	-	TRBV28	TGTGCCAGCAGTTCCTCCGGGACAGGGGACTATGGCTACACCTTC	CASSSSGTGDYGYTF
TRBJ1-5	TRBD1	-	TRBV5-6	TGTGCCAGCAGCCCGGGACAGGGCGGCCAGCCCCAGCATTTT	CASSPGQGGQPQHF
TRBJ1-1	TRBD1	-	TRBV5-1	TGCGCCAGCACCGACAGGGCTAACACTGAAGCTTTCTTT	CASTDRANTEAFF
TRBJ1-4	TRBD1	-	TRBV4-1	TGCGCCAGCAGCCTCTTGACAGGGGAAGGTGAAAAACTGTTTTTT	CASSLLTGEGEKLFF
TRBJ2-1	TRBD2	-	TRBV19	TGTGCCAGTAGTCCCCTAGCGGGGGGGACGAATGAGCAGTTCTTC	CASSPLAGGTNEQFF
TRBJ1-2	-	-	TRBV24-1	TGTGCCACCAGTGCCGACAGGTTTGCCTACACCTTC	CATSADRFAYTF
TRBJ2-3	-	-	TRBV6-5	TGTGCCAGCACCCGAGGGAGCGGACGCACAGATACGCAGTATTTT	CASTRGSGRTDTQYF
TRBJ2-3	TRBD2	-	TRBV19	TGTGCCAGTAGCGCCTCTCCGGGGGGAAGGACAGATACGCAGTATTTT	CASSASPGGRTDTQYF